This T cell receptor beta chain was profiled in a study of T cells in women clearing cervical HPV infection. Whole-study context: Cases were women with histologically confirmed HPV16-related CIN3 or worse, including a couple of invasive cancers. Blood came at first lesion visit for cases, post-clearance for controls.

Germline V gene sequence: CDR1 SQVTM, CDR2 ANQGSEA. This CDR3 has 14 amino acids. This clone registers medium-sized (0.01 to 0.1%) by frequency. Antigen: not known. The junction departs from germline at one end; a sequencing error may be responsible. The CDR3 end lies 3 residues beyond the end of the read and is filled in from the germline J gene. Other DNA sequences in the sample encode the same CDR3. General study results and limits: CIN3+ cases had significantly higher TCR repertoire richness than controls, but evenness did not differ. TRBV6-7 abundance was lower in cases than controls (around 0.1% versus 0.15%).

Here immunoSEQ multiplex PCR was the method, and the copy in TCRdb shows in-frame clones only, minus some. The table for this sample gives roughly 30,000 clones. The sequenced sample was blood buffy coat. The rearrangement joins TRBV29-1 to TRBJ1-3; possibly TRBD1 for D (5 bases). The clonotype was recovered from a woman between 18 and 69 years old with a cervical HPV16 infection that either progressed to CIN3+ or cleared (not recorded which). The CDR3 protein is CSVEDQGSGNTIYF. The covered CDR3 bases are TGCAGCGTTGAAGACCAGGGCTCTGGAAACACT. Together with reference TRBV29-1 and TRBJ1-3, the CDR3 gives the full variable domain: SAVISQKPSRDICQRGTSLTIQCQVDSQVTMMFWYRQQPGQSLTLIATANQGSEATYESGFVIDKFPISRPNLTFSTLTVSNMSPEDSSIYLCSVEDQGSGNTIYFGEGSWLTVV.